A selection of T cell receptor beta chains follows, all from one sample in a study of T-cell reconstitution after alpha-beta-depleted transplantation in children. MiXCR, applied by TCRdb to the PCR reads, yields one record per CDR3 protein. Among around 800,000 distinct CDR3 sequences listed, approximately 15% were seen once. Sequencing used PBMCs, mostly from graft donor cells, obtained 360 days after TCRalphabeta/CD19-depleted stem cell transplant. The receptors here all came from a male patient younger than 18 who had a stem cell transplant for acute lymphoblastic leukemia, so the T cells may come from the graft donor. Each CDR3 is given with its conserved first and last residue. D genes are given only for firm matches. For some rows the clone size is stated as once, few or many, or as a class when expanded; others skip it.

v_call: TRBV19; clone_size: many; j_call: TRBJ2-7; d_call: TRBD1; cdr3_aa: CASSIATGSYEQYF; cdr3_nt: TGTGCCAGTAGTATAGCGACAGGGTCCTACGAGCAGTACTTC
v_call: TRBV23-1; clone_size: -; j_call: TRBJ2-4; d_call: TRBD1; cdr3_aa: CASSHPGPMGQAKNIQYF; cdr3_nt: TGCGCCAGCAGTCACCCCGGGCCGATGGGACAGGCCAAAAACATTCAGTACTTC
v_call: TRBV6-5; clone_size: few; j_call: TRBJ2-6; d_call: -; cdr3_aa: CASSFVTGAEWANVLTF; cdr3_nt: TGTGCCAGCAGTTTCGTCACGGGGGCCGAGTGGGCCAACGTCCTGACTTTC
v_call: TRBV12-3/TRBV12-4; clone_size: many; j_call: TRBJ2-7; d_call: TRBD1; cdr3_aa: CASSFPDRGSYEQYF; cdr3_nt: TGTGCCAGCAGTTTCCCCGACAGGGGGTCCTACGAGCAGTACTTC
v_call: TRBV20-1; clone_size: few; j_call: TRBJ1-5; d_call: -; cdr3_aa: CSARDPFRGRGNQPQHF; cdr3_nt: TGCAGTGCTAGAGATCCGTTTCGGGGAAGGGGCAATCAGCCCCAGCATTTT
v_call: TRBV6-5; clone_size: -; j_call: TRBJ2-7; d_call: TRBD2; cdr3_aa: CASSSTRLAGYEQYF; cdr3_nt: TGTGCCAGCAGTTCAACCCGACTAGCCGGGTACGAGCAGTACTTC
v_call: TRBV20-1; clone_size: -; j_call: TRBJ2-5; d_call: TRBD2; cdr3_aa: CSVPGGGPKETQYF; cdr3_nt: TGCAGTGTACCGGGGGGAGGGCCTAAAGAGACCCAGTACTTC
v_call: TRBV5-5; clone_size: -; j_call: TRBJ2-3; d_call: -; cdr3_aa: CASSFDARTYTQYF; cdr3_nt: TGTGCCAGCAGCTTTGACGCACGCACATATACGCAGTATTTT
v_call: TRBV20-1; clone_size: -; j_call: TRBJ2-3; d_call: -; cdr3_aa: CSAIGTARRTDTQYF; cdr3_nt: TGCAGTGCTATCGGGACGGCTAGACGGACAGATACGCAGTATTTT
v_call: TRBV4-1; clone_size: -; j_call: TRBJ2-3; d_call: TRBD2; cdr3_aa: CASSQVGAGRTDTQYF; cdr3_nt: TGCGCCAGCAGCCAAGTGGGAGCGGGACGCACAGATACGCAGTATTTT
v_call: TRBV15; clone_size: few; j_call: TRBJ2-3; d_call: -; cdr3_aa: CATVDPRADTQYF; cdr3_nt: TGTGCCACCGTGGACCCGAGGGCAGATACGCAGTATTTT
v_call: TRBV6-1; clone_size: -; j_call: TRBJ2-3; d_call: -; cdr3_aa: CASIRDGSTDTQYF; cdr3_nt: TGTGCCAGCATCCGCGACGGAAGCACAGATACGCAGTATTTT
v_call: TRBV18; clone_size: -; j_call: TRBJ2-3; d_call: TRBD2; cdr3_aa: CASSPSGSWTDTQYF; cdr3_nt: TGTGCCAGCTCACCTAGCGGGAGTTGGACAGATACGCAGTATTTT
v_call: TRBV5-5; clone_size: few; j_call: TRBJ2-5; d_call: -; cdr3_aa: CASSWGRPGRETQYF; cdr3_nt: TGTGCCAGCAGCTGGGGACGACCCGGCCGGGAGACCCAGTACTTC
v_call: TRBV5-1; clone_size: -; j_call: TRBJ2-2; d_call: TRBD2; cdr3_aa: CASREAGGGTGELFF; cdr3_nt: TGCGCCAGCAGAGAGGCGGGAGGTGGCACCGGGGAGCTGTTTTTT
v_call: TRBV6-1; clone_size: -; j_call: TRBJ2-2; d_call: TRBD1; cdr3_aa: CASSPRSGTANTGELFF; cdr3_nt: TGTGCCAGCAGTCCCAGGTCAGGGACAGCGAACACCGGGGAGCTGTTTTTT
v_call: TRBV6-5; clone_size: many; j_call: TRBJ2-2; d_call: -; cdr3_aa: CASSPWTAAGELFF; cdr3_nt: TGTGCCAGCAGTCCGTGGACCGCGGCGGGGGAGCTGTTTTTT
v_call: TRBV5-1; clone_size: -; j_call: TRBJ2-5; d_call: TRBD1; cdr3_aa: CASSPRTGAETLYF; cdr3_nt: TGCGCCAGCAGCCCGCGCACAGGGGCCGAGACCCTGTACTTC
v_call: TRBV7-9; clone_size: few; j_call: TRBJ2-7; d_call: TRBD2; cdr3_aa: CASRAGTKGYEQYF; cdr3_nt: TGTGCCAGTCGGGCCGGGACTAAGGGCTACGAGCAGTACTTC
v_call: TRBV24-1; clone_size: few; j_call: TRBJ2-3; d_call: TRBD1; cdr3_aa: CATRGTGGKDTQYF; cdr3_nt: TGTGCCACCAGAGGGACAGGGGGCAAAGATACGCAGTATTTT
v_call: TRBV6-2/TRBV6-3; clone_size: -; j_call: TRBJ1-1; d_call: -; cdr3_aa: CASSYRQGSLAFF; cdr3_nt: TGTGCCAGCAGTTATCGGCAGGGGTCACTAGCTTTCTTT
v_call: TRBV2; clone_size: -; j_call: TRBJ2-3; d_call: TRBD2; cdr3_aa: CASSERASGRASSSTQYF; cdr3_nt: TGTGCCAGCAGTGAACGGGCTAGCGGGAGGGCAAGTTCATCCACGCAGTATTTT
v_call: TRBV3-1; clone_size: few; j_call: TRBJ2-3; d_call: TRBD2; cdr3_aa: CASSQGISGRDTQYF; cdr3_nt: TGTGCCAGCAGCCAAGGGATTAGCGGGAGAGATACGCAGTATTTT
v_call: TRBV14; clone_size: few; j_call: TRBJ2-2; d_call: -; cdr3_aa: CASSQGAYSNTGELFF; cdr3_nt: TGTGCCAGCAGCCAAGGGGCCTACTCGAACACCGGGGAGCTGTTTTTT
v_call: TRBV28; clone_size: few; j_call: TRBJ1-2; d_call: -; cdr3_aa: CASSLKGAYGYTF; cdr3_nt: TGTGCCAGCAGTTTAAAGGGTGCCTATGGCTACACCTTC
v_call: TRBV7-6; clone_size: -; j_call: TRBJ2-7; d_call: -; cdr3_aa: CASSPNAGPDLVYEQYF; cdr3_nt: TGTGCCAGCAGCCCGAACGCGGGCCCCGATTTAGTCTACGAGCAGTACTTC
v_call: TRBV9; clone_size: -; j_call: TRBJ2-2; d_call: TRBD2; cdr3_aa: CASSAGGGIGELFF; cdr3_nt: TGTGCCAGCAGCGCCGGGGGAGGGATCGGGGAGCTGTTTTTT
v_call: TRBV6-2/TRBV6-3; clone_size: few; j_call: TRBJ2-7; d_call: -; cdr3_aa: CASSHAWEQYF; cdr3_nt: TGTGCCAGCAGTCACGCCTGGGAGCAGTACTTC
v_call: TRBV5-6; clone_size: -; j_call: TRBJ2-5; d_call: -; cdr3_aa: CASSLVDLRRGETQYF; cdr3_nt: TGTGCCAGCAGCTTGGTGGATTTGCGGAGAGGAGAGACCCAGTACTTC
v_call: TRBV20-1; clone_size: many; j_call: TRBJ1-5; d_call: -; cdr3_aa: CSARGSSNQPQHF; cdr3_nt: TGCAGTGCTAGAGGGTCCAGCAATCAGCCCCAGCATTTT
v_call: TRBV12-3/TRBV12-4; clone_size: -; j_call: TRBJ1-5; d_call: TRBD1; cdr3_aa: CASRPTGDNQPQHF; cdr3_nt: TGTGCCAGCAGGCCGACAGGGGACAATCAGCCCCAGCATTTT
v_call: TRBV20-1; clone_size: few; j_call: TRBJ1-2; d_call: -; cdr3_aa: CSARRTTGYGYTF; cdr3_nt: TGCAGTGCTAGGCGGACCACGGGCTATGGCTACACCTTC
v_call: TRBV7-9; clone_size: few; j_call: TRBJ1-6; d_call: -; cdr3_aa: CASSPRETRNSPLHF; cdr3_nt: TGTGCCAGCAGCCCCCGGGAGACAAGGAATTCACCCCTCCACTTT
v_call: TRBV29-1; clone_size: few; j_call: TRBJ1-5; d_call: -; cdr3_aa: CSVKIGGNQPQHF; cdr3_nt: TGCAGCGTAAAAATCGGGGGAAATCAGCCCCAGCATTTT
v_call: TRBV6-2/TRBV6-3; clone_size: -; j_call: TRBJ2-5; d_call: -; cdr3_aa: CASSYSTIQETQYF; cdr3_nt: TGTGCCAGCAGTTACTCTACTATCCAAGAGACCCAGTACTTC
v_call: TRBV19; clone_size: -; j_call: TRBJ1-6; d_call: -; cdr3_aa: CASSIPDGLGPLHF; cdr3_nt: TGTGCCAGTAGTATACCGGACGGACTAGGACCCCTCCACTTT
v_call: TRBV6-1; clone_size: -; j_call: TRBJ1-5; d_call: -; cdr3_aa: CASSRADSNQPQHF; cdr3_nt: TGTGCCAGCAGTCGGGCTGATAGCAATCAGCCCCAGCATTTT
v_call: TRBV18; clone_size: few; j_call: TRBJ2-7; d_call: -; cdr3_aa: CASSPLAGLNYEQYF; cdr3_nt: TGTGCCAGCTCACCACTCGCAGGTCTGAACTACGAGCAGTACTTC
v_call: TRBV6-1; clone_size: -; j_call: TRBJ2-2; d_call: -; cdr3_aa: CASSLSQGTNTGELFF; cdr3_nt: TGTGCCAGCAGCCTAAGCCAGGGAACGAACACCGGGGAGCTGTTTTTT
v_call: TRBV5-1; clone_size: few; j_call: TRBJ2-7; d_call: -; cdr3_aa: CASSLSGQWSYEQYF; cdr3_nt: TGCGCCAGCAGCTTGTCCGGACAGTGGAGCTACGAGCAGTACTTC
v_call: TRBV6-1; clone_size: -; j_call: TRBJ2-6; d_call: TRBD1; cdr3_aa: CASRPGTGGSGANVLTF; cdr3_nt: TGTGCCAGCAGACCTGGGACAGGGGGCTCTGGGGCCAACGTCCTGACTTTC
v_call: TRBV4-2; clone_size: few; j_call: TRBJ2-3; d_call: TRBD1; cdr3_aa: CASSQQKGTGSTDTQYF; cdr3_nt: TGTGCCAGCAGCCAGCAGAAGGGGACAGGTAGCACAGATACGCAGTATTTT
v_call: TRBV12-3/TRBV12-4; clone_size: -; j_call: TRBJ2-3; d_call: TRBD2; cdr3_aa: CASSLGVGGSWPDTQYF; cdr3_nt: TGTGCCAGCAGTTTAGGTGTAGGCGGGAGTTGGCCAGATACGCAGTATTTT
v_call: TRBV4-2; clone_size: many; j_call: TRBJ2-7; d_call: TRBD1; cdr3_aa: CASTSGQGTYEQYF; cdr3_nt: TGTGCCAGCACCTCAGGACAGGGAACCTACGAGCAGTACTTC
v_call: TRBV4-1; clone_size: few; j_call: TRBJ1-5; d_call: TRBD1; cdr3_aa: CASSQDRAGQPQHF; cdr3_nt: TGCGCCAGCAGCCAGGACAGGGCCGGGCAGCCCCAGCATTTT
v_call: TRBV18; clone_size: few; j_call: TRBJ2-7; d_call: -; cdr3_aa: CASSKLGVPYEQYF; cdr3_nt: TGTGCCAGCTCAAAGTTGGGCGTCCCCTACGAGCAGTACTTC
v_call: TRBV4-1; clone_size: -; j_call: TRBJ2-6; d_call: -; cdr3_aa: CASRFTGANVLTF; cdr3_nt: TGCGCCAGCAGATTTACTGGGGCCAACGTCCTGACTTTC
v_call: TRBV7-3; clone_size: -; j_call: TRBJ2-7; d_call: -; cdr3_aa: CASSLTRVSGQNF; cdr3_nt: TGTGCCAGCAGCTTAACGCGGGTCTCCGGTCAGAACTTC
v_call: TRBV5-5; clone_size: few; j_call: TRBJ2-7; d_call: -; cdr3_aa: CASSGGPGEGYEQYF; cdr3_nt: TGTGCCAGCAGCGGGGGGCCAGGGGAGGGCTACGAGCAGTACTTC
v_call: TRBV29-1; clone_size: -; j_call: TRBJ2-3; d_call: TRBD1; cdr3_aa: CSVYRGHDTDTQYF; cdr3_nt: TGCAGCGTTTACAGGGGGCATGACACAGATACGCAGTATTTT
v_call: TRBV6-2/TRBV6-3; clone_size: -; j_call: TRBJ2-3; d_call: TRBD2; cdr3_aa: CASSLILAGGPSTDTQYF; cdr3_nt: TGTGCCAGCAGTTTGATCTTAGCGGGAGGGCCCAGCACAGATACGCAGTATTTT
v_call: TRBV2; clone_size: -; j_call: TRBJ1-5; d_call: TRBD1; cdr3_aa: CASRRDRAGDQPQHF; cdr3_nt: TGTGCCAGCAGAAGAGACAGGGCGGGGGACCAGCCCCAGCATTTT
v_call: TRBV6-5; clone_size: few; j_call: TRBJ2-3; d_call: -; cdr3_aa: CASSYQFPTDTQYF; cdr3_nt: TGTGCCAGCAGTTATCAGTTCCCCACAGATACGCAGTATTTT
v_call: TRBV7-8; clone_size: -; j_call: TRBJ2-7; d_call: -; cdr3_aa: CASSFTRVSSYEQYF; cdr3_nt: TGTGCCAGCAGCTTCACGCGGGTTAGCTCCTACGAGCAGTACTTC
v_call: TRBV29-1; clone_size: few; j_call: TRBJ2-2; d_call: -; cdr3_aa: CSEFRRGHPNTGELFF; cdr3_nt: TGCAGCGAGTTTAGGAGGGGCCACCCGAACACCGGGGAGCTGTTTTTT